This T cell receptor beta chain was documented in a study of cytomegalovirus exposure and HLA in healthy donors. Turning to the study itself: Some 180 million T cells yielded around 120 million unique TCR beta sequences in earlier analysis. The study's findings and limits: Fewer N-insertions than the approximately 610-donor mean were reportedly shown by an Asian-associated ancestry cluster in a later analysis. Accounts indicate the classifier identified cytomegalovirus status with strong specificity and sensitivity.

On this clone itself: Its target is unknown.

CDR1 and CDR2 from the germline V gene are SQVTM and ANQGSEA. Trimming took off 0 bases at V and 3 bases at J, with 11 bases between the two ends. This CDR3 is 14 amino acids long. Amplification used 60 Vbeta primers and 13 Jbeta primers. In the authors' methods: The count from a later analysis was some 76 million unique TCR beta chains, 9 million to 12 million of them shared. The data were produced by immunoSEQ multiplex PCR, yet TCRdb's version contains in-frame clones alone and is incomplete. V and J calls and clone size are copied from that table; D and trimming were computed from the DNA. This table holds around 120,000 clones, approximately 85% found once.

This sequence was found in a boy younger than 18 in good health and CMV-seronegative. The gene calls are TRBV29-1 and TRBJ1-1; D gene ambiguous. Sequences were obtained from PBMCs. The CDR3: CSVEDLEAYTEAFF. As DNA, the CDR3 is TGCAGCGTTGAAGACTTGGAGGCGTACACTGAAGCTTTCTTT.